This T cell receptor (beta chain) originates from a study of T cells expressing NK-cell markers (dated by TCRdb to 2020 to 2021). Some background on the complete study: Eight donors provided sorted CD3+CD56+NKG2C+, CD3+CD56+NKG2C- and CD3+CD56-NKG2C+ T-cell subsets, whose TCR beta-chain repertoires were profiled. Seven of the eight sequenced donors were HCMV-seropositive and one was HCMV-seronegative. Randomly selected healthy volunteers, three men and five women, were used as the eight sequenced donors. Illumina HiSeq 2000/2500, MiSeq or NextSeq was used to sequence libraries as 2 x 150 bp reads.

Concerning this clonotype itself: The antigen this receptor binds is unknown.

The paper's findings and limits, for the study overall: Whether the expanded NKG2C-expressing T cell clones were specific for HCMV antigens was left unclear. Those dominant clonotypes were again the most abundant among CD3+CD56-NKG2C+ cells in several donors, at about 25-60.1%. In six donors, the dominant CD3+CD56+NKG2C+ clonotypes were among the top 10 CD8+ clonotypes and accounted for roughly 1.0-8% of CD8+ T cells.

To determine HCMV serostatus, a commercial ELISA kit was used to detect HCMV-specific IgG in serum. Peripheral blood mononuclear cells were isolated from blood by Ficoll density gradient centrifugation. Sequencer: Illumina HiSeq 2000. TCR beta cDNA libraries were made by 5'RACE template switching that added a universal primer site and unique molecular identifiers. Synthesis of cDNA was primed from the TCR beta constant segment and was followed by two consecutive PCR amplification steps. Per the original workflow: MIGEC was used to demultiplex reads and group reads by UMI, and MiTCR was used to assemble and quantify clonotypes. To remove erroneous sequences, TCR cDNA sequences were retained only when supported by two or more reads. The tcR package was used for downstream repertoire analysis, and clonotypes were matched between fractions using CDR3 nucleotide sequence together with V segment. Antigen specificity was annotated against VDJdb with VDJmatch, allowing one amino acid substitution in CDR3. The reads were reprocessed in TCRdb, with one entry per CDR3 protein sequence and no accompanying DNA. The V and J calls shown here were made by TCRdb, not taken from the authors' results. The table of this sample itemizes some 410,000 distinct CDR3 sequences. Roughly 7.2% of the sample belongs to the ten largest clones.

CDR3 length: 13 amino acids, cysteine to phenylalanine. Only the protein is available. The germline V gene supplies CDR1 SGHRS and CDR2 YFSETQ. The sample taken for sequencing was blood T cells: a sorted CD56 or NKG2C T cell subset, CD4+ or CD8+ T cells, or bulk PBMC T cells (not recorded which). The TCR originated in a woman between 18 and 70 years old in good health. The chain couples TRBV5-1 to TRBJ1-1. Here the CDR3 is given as CATLPDGGTHPTF. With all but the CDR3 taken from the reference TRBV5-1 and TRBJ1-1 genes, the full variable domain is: KAGVTQTPRYLIKTRGQQVTLSCSPISGHRSVSWYQQTPGQGLQFLFEYFSETQRNKGNFPGRFSGRQFSNSRSEMNVSTLELGDSALYLCATLPDGGTHPTFGQGTRLTVV.